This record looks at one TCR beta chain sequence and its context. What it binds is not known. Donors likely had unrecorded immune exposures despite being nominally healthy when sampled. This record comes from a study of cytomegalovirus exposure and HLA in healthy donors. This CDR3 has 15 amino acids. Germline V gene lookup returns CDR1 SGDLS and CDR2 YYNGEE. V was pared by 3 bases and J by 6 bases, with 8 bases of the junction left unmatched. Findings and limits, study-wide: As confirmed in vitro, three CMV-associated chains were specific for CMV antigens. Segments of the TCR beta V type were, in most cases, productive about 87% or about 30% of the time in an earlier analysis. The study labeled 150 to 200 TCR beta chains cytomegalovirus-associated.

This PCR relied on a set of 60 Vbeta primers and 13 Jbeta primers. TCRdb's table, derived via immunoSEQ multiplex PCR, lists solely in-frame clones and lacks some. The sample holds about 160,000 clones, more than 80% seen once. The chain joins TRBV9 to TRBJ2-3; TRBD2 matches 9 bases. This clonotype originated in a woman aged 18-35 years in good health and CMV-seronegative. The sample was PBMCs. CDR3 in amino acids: CASSEDAGGLDTQYF. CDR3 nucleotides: TGTGCCAGCAGCGAGGACGCGGGGGGGCTCGATACGCAGTATTTT.